A selection of T cell receptor beta chains follows, all from one sample in a study of control samples from healthy donors and cancer patients. TCRdb's copy holds only in-frame clones and misses some; the assay was immunoSEQ multiplex PCR. The sample lists around 130,000 clones, about 95% seen once, with 3.6% in the top ten. What was sequenced was blood. The source is a man aged 30 to 39 in good health. CDR3s include the opening cysteine and the closing phenylalanine or tryptophan. The D gene is left open where the match is weak. A clone size is listed for some rows: how often the clone was seen (once, few, many), or a class if it is expanded.

J: TRBJ2-1; D: NA; V: TRBV9; size: NA; DNA: TGTGCCAGCAGCGTAGGGGGATTTGGCAATGAGCAGTTCTTC; CDR3: CASSVGGFGNEQFF
J: TRBJ1-5; D: NA; V: TRBV7-8; size: NA; DNA: TGTGCCAGCAGCTTAGGGACAGTCGGGGGTCAGCCCCAGCATTTT; CDR3: CASSLGTVGGQPQHF
J: TRBJ2-7; D: TRBD1; V: TRBV4-1; size: few; DNA: TGCGCCAGCAGCCAGGTCCCGACAGGGCGCTACGAGCAGTACTTC; CDR3: CASSQVPTGRYEQYF
J: TRBJ2-7; D: TRBD1; V: TRBV5-1; size: NA; DNA: TGCGCCAGCACGGCAGGGGGAGCGTCCGAGCAGTACTTC; CDR3: CASTAGGASEQYF
J: TRBJ2-5; D: TRBD1; V: TRBV25-1; size: NA; DNA: TGTGCCAGCAGTGTTACAGGGGGTAAAGAGACCCAGTACTTC; CDR3: CASSVTGGKETQYF
J: TRBJ2-1; D: NA; V: TRBV19; size: NA; DNA: TGTGCCAGTAGTATATCGGGAATTGAGCAGTTCTTC; CDR3: CASSISGIEQFF
J: TRBJ2-7; D: NA; V: TRBV30; size: NA; DNA: TGTGCCTGGAATCCCAGCCACATCTACGAGCAGTACTTC; CDR3: CAWNPSHIYEQYF
J: TRBJ2-7; D: NA; V: TRBV18; size: NA; DNA: TGTGCCAGCTCACCAAGCTACACCGAGCAGTACTTC; CDR3: CASSPSYTEQYF
J: TRBJ1-2; D: NA; V: TRBV6-5; size: NA; DNA: TGTGCCAGCAGTTACGGCACACCCTATGGCTACACCTTC; CDR3: CASSYGTPYGYTF
J: TRBJ2-1; D: NA; V: TRBV19; size: NA; DNA: TGTGCCAGTAGTATGTCCGGGAAAACGTACAATGAGCAGTTCTTC; CDR3: CASSMSGKTYNEQFF
J: TRBJ1-1; D: NA; V: TRBV27; size: NA; DNA: TGTGCCAGCAGGGCCAGCTTGAACACTGAAGCTTTCTTT; CDR3: CASRASLNTEAFF
J: TRBJ1-2; D: NA; V: TRBV6-2/TRBV6-3; size: once; DNA: TGTGCCAGCAGCCCCGGGACCGGTGAAAGCTATGGCTACACCTTC; CDR3: CASSPGTGESYGYTF
J: TRBJ1-5; D: NA; V: TRBV30; size: NA; DNA: TGTGCCTGGAGCGCTTTCCGCAATCAGCCCCAGCATTTT; CDR3: CAWSAFRNQPQHF
J: TRBJ1-2; D: NA; V: TRBV27; size: NA; DNA: TGTGCCAGCAAGCGGGGGCAGGGAGGTTATGGCTACACCTTC; CDR3: CASKRGQGGYGYTF
J: TRBJ2-5; D: TRBD2; V: TRBV11-2; size: NA; DNA: TGTGCCAGCAGCCCCCGGGGGGTGGGACTAGCGGAGACCCAGTACTTC; CDR3: CASSPRGVGLAETQYF
J: TRBJ2-5; D: NA; V: TRBV12-5; size: NA; DNA: TGTGCTAGTGGTTTGGGGGTAGGGATTGTTGAGACCCAGTACTTC; CDR3: CASGLGVGIVETQYF
J: TRBJ2-7; D: NA; V: TRBV27; size: NA; DNA: TGTGCCAGCAGCCCGCACGGAACCTACGAGCAGTACTTC; CDR3: CASSPHGTYEQYF
J: TRBJ1-2; D: NA; V: TRBV7-9; size: NA; DNA: TGTGCCAGCAGCCAAATAGAGGTCGGGACAATCAAATATGGCTACACCTTC; CDR3: CASSQIEVGTIKYGYTF
J: TRBJ1-1; D: TRBD1; V: TRBV7-2; size: NA; DNA: TGTGCCAGCAGCTTGTGGACAGGGGTGAACACTGAAGCTTTCTTT; CDR3: CASSLWTGVNTEAFF
J: TRBJ2-1; D: NA; V: TRBV24-1; size: NA; DNA: TGTGCCGCCGTTTATTGGGCCCAACCCTACAATGAGCAGTTCTTC; CDR3: CAAVYWAQPYNEQFF
J: TRBJ2-5; D: TRBD1; V: TRBV14; size: NA; DNA: TGTGCCAGCAGCCCTTGGACAGGGGTCGAGACCCAGTACTTC; CDR3: CASSPWTGVETQYF
J: TRBJ1-2; D: TRBD1; V: TRBV28; size: NA; DNA: TGTGCCAGCAGTTATGTGGACAGGGGTGGTAACTATGGCTACACCTTC; CDR3: CASSYVDRGGNYGYTF
J: TRBJ2-1; D: TRBD2; V: TRBV29-1; size: NA; DNA: TGCAGCTTCCACTTGGCTCGGGGGGTCGGCTACAATGAGCAGTTCTTC; CDR3: CSFHLARGVGYNEQFF
J: TRBJ2-5; D: TRBD2; V: TRBV4-1; size: NA; DNA: TGCGCCAGCAGCCAAGTTAGCGGGGGATATCAAGAGACCCAGTACTTC; CDR3: CASSQVSGGYQETQYF
J: TRBJ1-1; D: NA; V: TRBV5-1; size: NA; DNA: TGCGCCAGCAGCACTAATCCATCGAGGTTGAACACTGAAGCTTTCTTT; CDR3: CASSTNPSRLNTEAFF
J: TRBJ1-1; D: NA; V: TRBV5-1; size: NA; DNA: TGCGCCAGCAGCTCAGGGATCCTGAGGACTGAAGCTTTCTTT; CDR3: CASSSGILRTEAFF
J: TRBJ1-1; D: TRBD1; V: TRBV27; size: NA; DNA: TGTGCCAGCAGTTTACCAGGGGGAATTGAAGCTTTCTTT; CDR3: CASSLPGGIEAFF
J: TRBJ1-1; D: TRBD1; V: TRBV3-1/TRBV3-2; size: NA; DNA: TGTGCCAGCAGCCGGACAGGGGGCACTGAAGCTTTCTTT; CDR3: CASSRTGGTEAFF
J: TRBJ2-7; D: TRBD1; V: TRBV4-2; size: NA; DNA: TGTGCCAGCAGCCAAGTGGGACAGGAATTCTACGAGCAGTACTTC; CDR3: CASSQVGQEFYEQYF
J: TRBJ2-7; D: NA; V: TRBV30; size: NA; DNA: TGTGCCTGGAGTAAAGGGCTTTACGAGCAGTACTTC; CDR3: CAWSKGLYEQYF
J: TRBJ1-1; D: TRBD1; V: TRBV7-8; size: once; DNA: TGTGCCAGCAGATCACCGGGACAGATAAACACTGAAGCTTTCTTT; CDR3: CASRSPGQINTEAFF
J: TRBJ1-2; D: NA; V: TRBV10-2; size: NA; DNA: TGCGCCAGCAGTGTTCAGGGACCAGATGGCTACACCTTC; CDR3: CASSVQGPDGYTF
J: TRBJ1-1; D: NA; V: TRBV3-1/TRBV3-2; size: NA; DNA: TGTGCCAGCAGCCAAGGGAATTCGGGCAACCGTGGAGCTTTCTTT; CDR3: CASSQGNSGNRGAFF
J: TRBJ2-3; D: NA; V: TRBV9; size: NA; DNA: TGTGCCAGCAGCTCACGGGGGAGGACAGATACGCAGTATTTT; CDR3: CASSSRGRTDTQYF
J: TRBJ1-6; D: NA; V: TRBV19; size: once; DNA: TGTGCCAGTACCCCAGCCTACGGGAATTCACCCCTCCACTTT; CDR3: CASTPAYGNSPLHF
J: TRBJ2-2; D: TRBD2; V: TRBV7-9; size: NA; DNA: TGTGCCAGCAGCTTCACCGGGGAGGGTGCCGCCGGGGAGCTGTTTTTT; CDR3: CASSFTGEGAAGELFF
J: TRBJ2-1; D: NA; V: TRBV12-3/TRBV12-4; size: NA; DNA: TGTGCCAGCAGTTTAAGGAACGGTGAGCAGTTCTTC; CDR3: CASSLRNGEQFF
J: TRBJ1-5; D: NA; V: TRBV28; size: NA; DNA: TGTGCCAGCAGAGACAGCCATCAGCCCCAGCATTTT; CDR3: CASRDSHQPQHF
J: TRBJ1-1; D: NA; V: TRBV5-1; size: NA; DNA: TGCGCCAGCAGCTTGGCCCAGGTACCGGGAGGCATTAAGGTTTTT; CDR3: CASSLAQVPGGIKVF
J: TRBJ1-5; D: TRBD1; V: TRBV28; size: NA; DNA: TGTGCCAGCAGTTTAGGGACAGCTTATCAGCCCCAGCATTTT; CDR3: CASSLGTAYQPQHF
J: TRBJ1-2; D: NA; V: TRBV7-9; size: once; DNA: TGTGCCAGCAGCTTAGGGCCGACTAACTATGGCTACACCTTC; CDR3: CASSLGPTNYGYTF